The source of this TCR beta chain is a study of OX40 agonist ivuxolimab in advanced cancers. Overall study context: A history of anti-PD-1, anti-PD-L1 or anti-CTLA-4 therapy was acceptable, and approximately 40% had some. General study findings and limits: The study found among the lowest clonal expansion in partial responders at 0.1-3.0 mg/kg. Low normalized clonal expansion also occurred in some nonresponding patients. At 0.1 to 3.0 mg/kg, CD4+ and CD8+ blood T cells expanded clonally by week 6.

Concerning this clone itself: Its specificity is not known.

The V end lost 6 bases, the J end lost 0 bases, and 18 bases lay between the germline ends. Germline CDR1 is SGHVS and CDR2 is FQNEAQ. The CDR3 extends over 17 amino acids. The method was immunoSEQ multiplex PCR; TCRdb's version includes in-frame clones alone and lacks a portion of them. The sample lists tens of thousands of clones; roughly 87% were seen once. The sequence derives from an adult with an advanced solid tumor such as melanoma, head and neck, liver or kidney cancer. This sequence joins TRBV7-8 and TRBJ2-1; a weak D match, TRBD2 (6 bases). The starting material was CD4+ or CD8+ T cells sorted from blood, obtained in a trial of the OX40 agonist ivuxolimab. The CDR3 reads CASRKVGGSSSYNEQFF. For the CDR3, the DNA is TGTGCCAGCAGAAAAGTTGGGGGGTCGAGCTCCTACAATGAGCAGTTCTTC.